The next 14 T cell receptor beta chains were all read from a single sample in a study of blood T cells in healthy people across ages. The authors ran a second PCR of about 6 to 11 cycles using a sample-barcoded 5' primer and a J-beta primer mix. TCRdb processed the 5' RACE reads anew with MiXCR; each CDR3 protein has one entry. This table holds about 680,000 distinct CDR3 sequences, roughly 49% found once. The specimen was blood. The origin of the receptors is a woman in her sixties in good health.

A remark on this clonotype: The junction departs from the called germline gene at one end, perhaps through a read error. The chain has TRBV4-3 and TRBJ1-1; D uncertain. The CDR3 is 14 residues long. From germline, CDR1 is LGHNA and CDR2 YSLEER. The CDR3 sequence is CANSQVSGNTEAFF. The CDR3 DNA follows: TGCGCCAACAGCCAAGTTTCTGGGAACACTGAAGCTTTCTTT.

This chain connects TRBV7-2 to TRBJ2-5; 7 bases match TRBD1. The closer fit of TRBJ2-7 to the DNA end suggests the J call may be wrong. Germline values: CDR1 SGHTA, CDR2 FQGNSA. The CDR3 is 13 residues long. CDR3 in DNA: TGTGCCAGCAGCTTCGGACAGGTCTACGAGCAGTACTTC. As protein: CASSFGQVYEQYF.

This rearrangement joins TRBV3-1 to TRBJ1-1; D is perhaps TRBD1 (6 bases). CDR3 length equals 17 residues. V gave up 0 bases and J gave up 0 bases, with 14 bases separating them. CDR1 and CDR2 from the germline V gene are LGHDT and YNNKEL (reference sequence). The CDR3, as DNA: TGTGCCAGCAGCCAAGACTACAGGGAGGGCATGAACACTGAAGCTTTCTTT. As protein: CASSQDYREGMNTEAFF.

Comments on this clonotype: Because it lacks the conserved phenylalanine or tryptophan at the end, this CDR3 is likely a read error. No DNA is shown, since the ends of the CDR3 on it are uncertain; the CDR3 is the one TCRdb lists. The rearrangement uses TRBV20-1 and TRBJ2-1; the table's D call, TRBD1, was not checked against the DNA. With termini counted, the CDR3 has 14 amino acids. Germline CDR1 DFQATT, CDR2 SNEGSKA (reference sequence). The chain's CDR3 is CSAGTEEGGYTFGS.

The chain has TRBV28 and TRBJ2-1; 8 bases align to TRBD2. The germline V gene encodes CDR1 MDHEN and CDR2 SYDVKM. The V segment lost 3 bases and the J segment 3 bases; nucleotides outside the gene matches: 4. This CDR3 region has 15 residues. The CDR3 bases are TGTGCCAGCAGTTTTCGGGGGGGCCACTACAATGAGCAGTTCTTC. Amino acids: CASSFRGGHYNEQFF. Variable domain in full (rest from reference TRBV28 and TRBJ2-1): DVKVTQSSRYLVKRTGEKVFLECVQDMDHENMFWYRQDPGLGLRLIYFSYDVKMKEKGDIPEGYSVSREKKERFSLILESASTNQTSMYLCASSFRGGHYNEQFFGPGTRLTVL.

This clonotype was seen a handful of times. The genes are TRBV20-1 and TRBJ2-5; TRBD2 agrees at 11 bases. The germline gives CDR1 DFQATT, CDR2 SNEGSKA (reference sequence). Trimming cost V 1 base and J 11 bases; bases outside gene matches: 9. There are 14 residues in the CDR3. For the CDR3, the DNA is TGCAGTGCTAGAGTAGCGGGAGGGCCAAGGGAGCAGTACTTC. It is translated as CSARVAGGPREQYF.

This clonotype was seen a few times. This chain uses TRBV14 with TRBJ2-7; TRBD1 is a possible D gene (5 bases). Trimming shortened V by 5 bases and J by 7 bases, and 24 bases separated the two germline ends. Germline CDR1 and CDR2: SGHDN and FVKESK. The CDR3 spans 16 residues. CDR3 protein: CASSDIRGSRTNEQYF. The DNA of the CDR3 is TGTGCCAGCAGCGACATTAGGGGCTCCAGAACCAATGAGCAGTACTTC.

This clonotype was seen only a few times. This chain joins TRBV7-9 and TRBJ1-1; D might be TRBD1 (6 bases). V was shortened by 6 bases and J by 1 base, with 12 bases between the two germline ends. Looked up from germline, CDR1 is SEHNR and CDR2 is FQNEAQ (reference sequence). The CDR3 runs to 14 residues. The CDR3 here is CASRIQGGNTEAFF. The CDR3 nucleotides are TGTGCCAGCAGAATACAGGGAGGGAACACTGAAGCTTTCTTT.

The gene calls are TRBV12-3 or TRBV12-4 and TRBJ2-4; 15 nucleotides match TRBD2. Trimming cost V 6 bases and J 13 bases; bases outside gene matches: 16. There are 17 residues in the CDR3. The CDR3 coding sequence is TGTGCCAGCAGCCAACGGACTAGCGGGAGGGCCTTAGGTGAGCAGTACTTC. Its protein is CASSQRTSGRALGEQYF.

This sequence joins TRBV30 and TRBJ2-7; 9 bases match TRBD1. V lost 0 bases and J lost 7; bases outside the gene matches: 4. Germline CDR1 GTSNPN, CDR2 SVGIG (reference sequence). The CDR3 contains 13 residues. Here the CDR3 reads CAWSVDRGGEQYF. CDR3 coding DNA: TGTGCCTGGAGTGTGGACAGGGGAGGTGAGCAGTACTTC.

J is TRBJ2-1 and V is TRBV7-6, with TRBD2 as a possible D gene (6 bases). Trimming pared 6 bases from V and 9 bases from J, leaving 12 bases between. Germline assignment: CDR1 SGHVS and CDR2 FNYEAQ. The CDR3 covers 12 residues. In DNA form, the CDR3 reads TGTGCCAGCAGGTCGGAGGGTGGTGAGCAGTTCTTC. It codes for CASRSEGGEQFF. Together with reference TRBV7-6 and TRBJ2-1, the CDR3 gives the full variable domain: GAGVSQSPRYKVTKRGQDVALRCDPISGHVSLYWYRQALGQGPEFLTYFNYEAQQDKSGLPNDRFSAERPEGSISTLTIQRTEQRDSAMYRCASRSEGGEQFFGPGTRLTVL.

This sequence joins TRBV28 and TRBJ2-3, with TRBD2 matching 13 bases. The CDR3 extends over 16 amino acids. CDR1 is MDHEN and CDR2 is SYDVKM in the germline V gene. J gave up 4 bases and V 6 bases, and 7 bases lay outside the gene matches. The CDR3 spells CASRGWTSGSADTQYF. In nucleotides, the CDR3 is TGTGCCAGCAGGGGATGGACTAGCGGGAGCGCAGATACGCAGTATTTT.

V and J are TRBV15 and TRBJ2-2, with TRBD2 matching over 8 bases. CDR1 is LNHNV, CDR2 YYDKDF, per germline (reference sequence). The CDR3 sequence is 16 residues long. V dropped 3 bases and J dropped 0; count of bases not matched to a gene: 3. The CDR3 loop reads CATSSSAGANTGELFF. The DNA for the CDR3 is TGTGCCACCAGCAGTTCAGCGGGAGCGAACACCGGGGAGCTGTTTTTT.

V and J are TRBV7-2 and TRBJ1-2; possibly TRBD1 for D (5 bases). Germline V CDR1 and CDR2: SGHTA, FQGNSA. V gave up 5 bases and J gave up 4 bases, with 17 bases separating them. The CDR3 consists of 15 residues. The CDR3 is CASSRGGAGTYGYTF. CDR3 coding DNA: TGTGCCAGCAGCCGGGGAGGGGCAGGGACCTATGGCTACACCTTC. The complete variable domain, with remaining parts taken from reference TRBV7-2 and TRBJ1-2, reads GAGVSQSPSNKVTEKGKDVELRCDPISGHTALYWYRQSLGQGLEFLIYFQGNSAPDKSGLPSDRFSAERTGGSVSTLTIQRTQQEDSAVYLCASSRGGAGTYGYTFGSGTRLTVV.